A selection of T cell receptor beta chains follows, all from one sample in a study of T cell changes during pregnancy in multiple sclerosis. The data were produced by immunoSEQ multiplex PCR, yet TCRdb's version contains in-frame clones alone and is incomplete. The sample lists about 70,000 clones, roughly 92% occurring once. The sequenced sample was peripheral blood, obtained in the second trimester of pregnancy. The source of these receptors is a female donor in good health, enrolled as a control in a pregnancy study. Each CDR3 is given without its conserved first and last residue. The order of the fields is CDR3 protein, J gene, V gene.

CDR3 protein: ASSPGRGAGNTIY; J gene: TRBJ1-3; V gene: TRBV4-3
CDR3 protein: ASSLESQGACGYT; J gene: TRBJ1-2; V gene: TRBV11-3
CDR3 protein: ASSLQGVKAGELF; J gene: TRBJ2-2; V gene: TRBV19
CDR3 protein: ASSGRTGLITDTQY; J gene: TRBJ2-3; V gene: TRBV9
CDR3 protein: ASSYSRAGPTYEQY; J gene: TRBJ2-7; V gene: TRBV6-5
CDR3 protein: ASSLRQIPNTEAF; J gene: TRBJ1-1; V gene: TRBV7-8
CDR3 protein: ASSWDRGYGEAF; J gene: TRBJ1-1; V gene: TRBV5-4
CDR3 protein: ASSFTAVDAF; J gene: TRBJ1-1; V gene: TRBV5-6
CDR3 protein: ASSTSRTAYSNQPQH; J gene: TRBJ1-5; V gene: TRBV19
CDR3 protein: ASSLSDRYEQY; J gene: TRBJ2-7; V gene: TRBV27
CDR3 protein: ASSLANGGYT; J gene: TRBJ1-2; V gene: TRBV7-9
CDR3 protein: ASSYRQVNTGELF; J gene: TRBJ2-2; V gene: TRBV6-5
CDR3 protein: ASSMGRGASTDTQY; J gene: TRBJ2-3; V gene: TRBV19
CDR3 protein: ASTRTPNHEQF; J gene: TRBJ2-1; V gene: TRBV27
CDR3 protein: ASSLSGRAAF; J gene: TRBJ1-1; V gene: TRBV27
CDR3 protein: ASRNRVPGGYT; J gene: TRBJ1-2; V gene: TRBV19
CDR3 protein: ASSFGHREAF; J gene: TRBJ1-1; V gene: TRBV7-9
CDR3 protein: ASTSGGYGELF; J gene: TRBJ2-2; V gene: TRBV7-2
CDR3 protein: ASSLSAGGPNEQF; J gene: TRBJ2-1; V gene: TRBV5-1
CDR3 protein: ASSKRGDRNGYT; J gene: TRBJ1-2; V gene: TRBV21-1
CDR3 protein: ASSPTGLRHNEQF; J gene: TRBJ2-1; V gene: TRBV6-1
CDR3 protein: ASSPTPAGETNEKLF; J gene: TRBJ1-4; V gene: TRBV4-3
CDR3 protein: ASSLTGSRSDTQY; J gene: TRBJ2-3; V gene: TRBV7-3
CDR3 protein: ASSGGTHNEQF; J gene: TRBJ2-1; V gene: TRBV2
CDR3 protein: ASKRNNEKLF; J gene: TRBJ1-4; V gene: TRBV6-1
CDR3 protein: ASSPQGRGSNQPQH; J gene: TRBJ1-5; V gene: TRBV18
CDR3 protein: ASSKRLAGVSSTDTQY; J gene: TRBJ2-3; V gene: TRBV4-1
CDR3 protein: ARAHSPNYGYT; J gene: TRBJ1-2; V gene: TRBV21-1
CDR3 protein: ASSLDGSNQPQH; J gene: TRBJ1-5; V gene: TRBV7-9